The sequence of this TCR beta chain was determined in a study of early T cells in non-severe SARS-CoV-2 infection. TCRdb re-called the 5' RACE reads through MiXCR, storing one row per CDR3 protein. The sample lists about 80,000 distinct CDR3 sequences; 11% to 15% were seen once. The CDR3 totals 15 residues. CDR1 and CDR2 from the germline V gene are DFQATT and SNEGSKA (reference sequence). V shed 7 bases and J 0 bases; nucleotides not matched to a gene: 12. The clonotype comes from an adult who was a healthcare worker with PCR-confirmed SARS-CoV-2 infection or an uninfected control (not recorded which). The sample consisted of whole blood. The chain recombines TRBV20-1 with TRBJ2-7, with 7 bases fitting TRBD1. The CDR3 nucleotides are TGCAGTGTTCCGGGATGGAAGGGGGCCTCCTACGAGCAGTACTTC. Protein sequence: CSVPGWKGASYEQYF.